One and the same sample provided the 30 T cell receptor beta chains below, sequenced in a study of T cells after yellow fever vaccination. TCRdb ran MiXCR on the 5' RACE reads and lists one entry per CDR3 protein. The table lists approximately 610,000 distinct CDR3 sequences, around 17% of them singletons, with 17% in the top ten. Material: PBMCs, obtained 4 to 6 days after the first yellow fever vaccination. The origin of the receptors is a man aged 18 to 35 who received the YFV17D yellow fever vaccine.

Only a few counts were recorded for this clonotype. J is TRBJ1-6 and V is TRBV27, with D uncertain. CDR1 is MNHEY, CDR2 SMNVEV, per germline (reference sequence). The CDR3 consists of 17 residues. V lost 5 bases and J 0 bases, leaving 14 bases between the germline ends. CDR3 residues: CASSVEGVSSYNSPLHF. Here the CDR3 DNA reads TGTGCCAGCAGTGTCGAGGGTGTGAGCTCCTATAATTCACCCCTCCACTTT.

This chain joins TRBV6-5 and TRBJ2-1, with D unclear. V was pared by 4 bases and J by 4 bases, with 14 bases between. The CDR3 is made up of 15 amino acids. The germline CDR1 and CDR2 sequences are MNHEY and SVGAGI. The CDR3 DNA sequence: TGTGCCAGCAGTTCTACAGATGGGTCATACAATGAGCAGTTCTTC. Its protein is CASSSTDGSYNEQFF.

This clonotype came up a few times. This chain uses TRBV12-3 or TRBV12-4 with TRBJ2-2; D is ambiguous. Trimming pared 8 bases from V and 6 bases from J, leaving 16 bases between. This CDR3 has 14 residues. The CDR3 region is CASFPLTNAGELFF. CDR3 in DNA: TGTGCCAGCTTCCCGCTCACAAATGCCGGGGAGCTGTTTTTT.

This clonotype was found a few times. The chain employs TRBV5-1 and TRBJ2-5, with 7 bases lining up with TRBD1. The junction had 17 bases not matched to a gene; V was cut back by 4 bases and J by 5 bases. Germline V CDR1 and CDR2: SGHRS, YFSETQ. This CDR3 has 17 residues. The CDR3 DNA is TGCGCCAGCAGCCAAACAGGGGCCGGAACCCTTAGGGAGACCCAGTACTTC. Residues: CASSQTGAGTLRETQYF.

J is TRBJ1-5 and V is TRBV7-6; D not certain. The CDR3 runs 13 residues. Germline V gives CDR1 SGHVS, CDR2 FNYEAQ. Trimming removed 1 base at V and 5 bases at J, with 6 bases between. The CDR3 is CASSLVHDQPQHF. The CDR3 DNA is TGTGCCAGCAGCTTAGTACATGATCAGCCCCAGCATTTT.

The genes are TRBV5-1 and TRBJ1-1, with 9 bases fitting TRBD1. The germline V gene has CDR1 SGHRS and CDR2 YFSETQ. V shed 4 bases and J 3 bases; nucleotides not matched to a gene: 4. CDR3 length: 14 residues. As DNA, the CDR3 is TGCGCCAGCAGCATGGGACAGGGCGACACTGAAGCTTTCTTT. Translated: CASSMGQGDTEAFF.

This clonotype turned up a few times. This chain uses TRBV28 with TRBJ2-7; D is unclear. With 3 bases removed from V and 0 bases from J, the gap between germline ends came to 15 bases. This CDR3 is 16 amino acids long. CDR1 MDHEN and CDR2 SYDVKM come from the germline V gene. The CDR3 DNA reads TGTGCCAGCAGTTTGCTCTACCCGATCCTCTCCTACGAGCAGTACTTC. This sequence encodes CASSLLYPILSYEQYF.

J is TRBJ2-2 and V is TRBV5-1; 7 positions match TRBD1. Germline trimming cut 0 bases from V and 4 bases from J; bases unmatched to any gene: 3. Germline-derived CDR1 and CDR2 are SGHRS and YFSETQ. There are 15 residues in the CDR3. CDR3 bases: TGCGCCAGCAGCTTGGTACAGGGGCCCACCGGGGAGCTGTTTTTT. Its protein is CASSLVQGPTGELFF.

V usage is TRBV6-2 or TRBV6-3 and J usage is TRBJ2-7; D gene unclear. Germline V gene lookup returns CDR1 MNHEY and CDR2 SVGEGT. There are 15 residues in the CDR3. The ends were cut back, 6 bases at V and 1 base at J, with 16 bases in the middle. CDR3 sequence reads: CASSHLLAGSYEQYF. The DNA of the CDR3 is TGTGCCAGCAGCCACCTCTTGGCAGGATCCTACGAGCAGTACTTC.

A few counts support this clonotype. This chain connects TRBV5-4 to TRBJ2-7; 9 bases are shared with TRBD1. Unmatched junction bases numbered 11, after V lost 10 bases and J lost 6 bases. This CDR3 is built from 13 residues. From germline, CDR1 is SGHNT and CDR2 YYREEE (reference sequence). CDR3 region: CAARTGGRSEQYF. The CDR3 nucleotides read TGTGCCGCCCGTACAGGGGGCAGAAGCGAGCAGTACTTC.

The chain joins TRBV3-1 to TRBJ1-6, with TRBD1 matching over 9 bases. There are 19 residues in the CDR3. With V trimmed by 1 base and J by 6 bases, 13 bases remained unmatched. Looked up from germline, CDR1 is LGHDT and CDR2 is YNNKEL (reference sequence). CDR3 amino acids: CASSQGALNRDRVNSPLHF. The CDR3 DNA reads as TGTGCCAGCAGCCAAGGAGCACTAAACCGGGACAGGGTTAATTCACCCCTCCACTTT.

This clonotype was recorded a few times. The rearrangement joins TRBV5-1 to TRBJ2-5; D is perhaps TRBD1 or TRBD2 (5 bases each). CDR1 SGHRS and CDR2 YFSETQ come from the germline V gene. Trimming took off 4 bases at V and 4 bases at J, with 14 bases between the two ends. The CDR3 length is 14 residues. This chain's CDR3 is CASSPRTRGETQYF. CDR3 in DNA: TGCGCCAGCAGCCCCAGAACTAGGGGAGAGACCCAGTACTTC. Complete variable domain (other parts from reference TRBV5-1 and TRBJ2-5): KAGVTQTPRYLIKTRGQQVTLSCSPISGHRSVSWYQQTPGQGLQFLFEYFSETQRNKGNFPGRFSGRQFSNSRSEMNVSTLELGDSALYLCASSPRTRGETQYFGPGTRLLVL.

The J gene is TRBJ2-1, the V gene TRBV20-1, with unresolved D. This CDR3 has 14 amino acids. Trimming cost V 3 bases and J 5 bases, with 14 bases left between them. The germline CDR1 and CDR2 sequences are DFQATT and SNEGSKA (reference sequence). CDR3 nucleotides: TGCAGTGCTAGGTTCCAGGCGAGTAACAATGAGCAGTTCTTC. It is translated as CSARFQASNNEQFF.

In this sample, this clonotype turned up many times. The CDR3 reads CASSSTGGRETQYF. As DNA, the CDR3 is TGTGCCAGCAGTTCGACGGGGGGCCGGGAGACCCAGTACTTC. The V gene is TRBV6-5, the J gene TRBJ2-5; TRBD2 is a possible D gene (7 bases). CDR1 is MNHEY, CDR2 SVGAGI, per germline. V dropped 4 bases and J dropped 5 bases, with 14 bases sitting between them. This CDR3 is 14 amino acids long.

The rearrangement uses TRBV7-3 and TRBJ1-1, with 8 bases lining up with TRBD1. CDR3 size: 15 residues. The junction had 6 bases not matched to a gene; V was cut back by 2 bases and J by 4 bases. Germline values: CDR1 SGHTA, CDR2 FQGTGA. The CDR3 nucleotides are TGTGCCAGCAGCTTACAGGGGGCGGGGGGCACTGAAGCTTTCTTT. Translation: CASSLQGAGGTEAFF. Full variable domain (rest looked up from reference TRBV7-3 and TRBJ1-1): GAGVSQTPSNKVTEKGKYVELRCDPISGHTALYWYRQSLGQGPEFLIYFQGTGAADDSGLPNDRFFAVRPEGSVSTLKIQRTERGDSAVYLCASSLQGAGGTEAFFGQGTRLTVV.

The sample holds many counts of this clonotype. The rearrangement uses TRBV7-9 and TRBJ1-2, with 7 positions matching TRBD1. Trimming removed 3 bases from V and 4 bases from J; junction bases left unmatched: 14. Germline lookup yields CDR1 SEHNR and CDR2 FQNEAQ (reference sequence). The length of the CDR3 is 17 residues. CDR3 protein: CASSFIFLQGMGYGYTF. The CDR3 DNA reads TGTGCCAGCAGCTTCATTTTCCTACAGGGGATGGGCTATGGCTACACCTTC.

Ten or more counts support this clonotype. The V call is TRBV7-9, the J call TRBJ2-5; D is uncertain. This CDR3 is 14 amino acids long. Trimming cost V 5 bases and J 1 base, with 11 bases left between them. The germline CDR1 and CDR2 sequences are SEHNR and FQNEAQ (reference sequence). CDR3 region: CASSPEIFQETQYF. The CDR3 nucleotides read TGTGCCAGCAGCCCCGAGATCTTCCAAGAGACCCAGTACTTC.

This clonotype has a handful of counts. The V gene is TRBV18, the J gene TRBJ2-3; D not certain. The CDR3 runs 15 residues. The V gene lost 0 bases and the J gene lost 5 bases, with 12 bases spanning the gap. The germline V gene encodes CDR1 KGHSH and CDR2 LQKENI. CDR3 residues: CASSPPGQVGDTQYF. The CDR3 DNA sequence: TGTGCCAGCTCACCACCAGGGCAGGTAGGAGATACGCAGTATTTT. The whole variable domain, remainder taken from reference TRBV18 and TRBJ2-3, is NAGVMQNPRHLVRRRGQEARLRCSPMKGHSHVYWYRQLPEEGLKFMVYLQKENIIDESGMPKERFSAEFPKEGPSILRIQQVVRGDSAAYFCASSPPGQVGDTQYFGPGTRLTVL.

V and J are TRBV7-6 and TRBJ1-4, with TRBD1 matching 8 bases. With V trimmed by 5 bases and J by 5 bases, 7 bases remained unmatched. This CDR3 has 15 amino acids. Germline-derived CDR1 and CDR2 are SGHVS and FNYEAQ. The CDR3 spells CASSPRTGLNEKLFF. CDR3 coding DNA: TGTGCCAGCAGCCCGAGGACAGGGTTAAATGAAAAACTGTTTTTT.

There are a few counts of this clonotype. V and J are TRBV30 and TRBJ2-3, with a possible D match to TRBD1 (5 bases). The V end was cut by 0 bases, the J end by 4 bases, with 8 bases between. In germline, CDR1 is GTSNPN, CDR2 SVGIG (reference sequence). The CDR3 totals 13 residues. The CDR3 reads CAWSVRRADTQYF. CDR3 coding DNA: TGTGCCTGGAGTGTGCGCAGGGCAGATACGCAGTATTTT.

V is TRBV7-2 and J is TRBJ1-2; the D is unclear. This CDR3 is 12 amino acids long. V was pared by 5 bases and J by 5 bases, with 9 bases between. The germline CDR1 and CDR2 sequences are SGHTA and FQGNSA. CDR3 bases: TGTGCCAGCAGCCAAGTGTTGTATGGCTACACCTTC. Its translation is CASSQVLYGYTF.

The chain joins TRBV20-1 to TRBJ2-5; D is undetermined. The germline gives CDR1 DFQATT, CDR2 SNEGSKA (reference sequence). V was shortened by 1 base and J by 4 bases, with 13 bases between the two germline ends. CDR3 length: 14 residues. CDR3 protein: CSARVPRAPETQYF. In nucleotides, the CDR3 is TGCAGTGCTAGAGTACCAAGGGCCCCAGAGACCCAGTACTTC.

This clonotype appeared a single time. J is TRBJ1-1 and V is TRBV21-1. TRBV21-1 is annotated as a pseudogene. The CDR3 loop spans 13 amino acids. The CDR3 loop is CAAQTDWGTEAFF. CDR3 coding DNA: TGTGCCGCCCAGACCGATTGGGGCACTGAAGCTTTCTTT.

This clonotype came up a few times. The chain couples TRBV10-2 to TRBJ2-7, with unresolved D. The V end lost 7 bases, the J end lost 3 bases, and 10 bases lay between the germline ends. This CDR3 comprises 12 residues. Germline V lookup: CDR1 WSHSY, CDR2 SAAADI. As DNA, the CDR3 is TGCGCCAGCACCGGGTTACTCTACGAGCAGTACTTC. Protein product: CASTGLLYEQYF.

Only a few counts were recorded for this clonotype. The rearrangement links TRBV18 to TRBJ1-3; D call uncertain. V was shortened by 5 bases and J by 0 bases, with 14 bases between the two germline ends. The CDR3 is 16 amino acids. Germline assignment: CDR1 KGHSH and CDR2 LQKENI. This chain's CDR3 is CASSLMTASSGNTIYF. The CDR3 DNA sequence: TGTGCCAGCTCATTGATGACCGCAAGCTCTGGAAACACCATATATTTT.

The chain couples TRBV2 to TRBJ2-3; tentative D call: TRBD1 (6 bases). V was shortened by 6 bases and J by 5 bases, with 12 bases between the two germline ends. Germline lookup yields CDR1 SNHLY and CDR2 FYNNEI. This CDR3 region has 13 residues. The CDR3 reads CASSRTARDTQYF. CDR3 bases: TGTGCCAGCAGCCGGACAGCAAGAGATACGCAGTATTTT.

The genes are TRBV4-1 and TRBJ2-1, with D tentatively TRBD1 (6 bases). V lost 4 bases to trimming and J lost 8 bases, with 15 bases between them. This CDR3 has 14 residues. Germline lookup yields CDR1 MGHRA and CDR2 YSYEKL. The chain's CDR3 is CASSLRWKGDEQFF. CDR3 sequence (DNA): TGCGCCAGCAGCCTAAGATGGAAGGGGGATGAGCAGTTCTTC.

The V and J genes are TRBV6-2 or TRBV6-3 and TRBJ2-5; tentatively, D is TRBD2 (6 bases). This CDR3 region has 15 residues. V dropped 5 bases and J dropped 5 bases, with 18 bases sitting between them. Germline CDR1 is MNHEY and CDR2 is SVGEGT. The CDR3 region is CASSPGTPRVETQYF. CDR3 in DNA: TGTGCCAGCAGTCCTGGGACTCCCCGGGTTGAGACCCAGTACTTC.

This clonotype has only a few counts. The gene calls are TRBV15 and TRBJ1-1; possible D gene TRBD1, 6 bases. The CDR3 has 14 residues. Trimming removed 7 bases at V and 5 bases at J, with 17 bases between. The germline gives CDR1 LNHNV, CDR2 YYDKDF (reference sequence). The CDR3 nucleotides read TGTGCCACCACCCGAGGGGGGCTAGGAACTGAAGCTTTCTTT. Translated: CATTRGGLGTEAFF.

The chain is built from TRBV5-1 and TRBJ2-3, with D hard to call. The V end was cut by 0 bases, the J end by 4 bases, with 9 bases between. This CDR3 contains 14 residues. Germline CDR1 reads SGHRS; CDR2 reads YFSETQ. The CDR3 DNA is TGCGCCAGCAGCTTGGCCGGGTACTCAGATACGCAGTATTTT. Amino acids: CASSLAGYSDTQYF.